This T cell receptor beta chain was documented in a study of blood T cell repertoires in COVID-19. Study at large: The study drew acute and convalescent COVID-19 samples from the United States, Italy and Spain.

Original processing notes: Estimation of nucleated cell counts was performed using reference gene primer amplification. Only in-frame clones appear in the TCRdb table, and some are missing; sequencing was by immunoSEQ multiplex PCR. The V and J calls and clone size are taken from that table; D and trimming were inferred from the DNA. The sample has 150,000 to 200,000 clones, roughly 86% seen once; the top ten hold 2.5% to 4%. The V end was cut by 6 bases, the J end by 4 bases, with 11 bases between. Germline values: CDR1 WSHSY, CDR2 SAAADI. This CDR3 contains 13 residues. The V and J genes are TRBV10-2 and TRBJ2-3; D is possibly TRBD1 (6 bases). Sequencing was carried out using peripheral blood. The receptor's source is a man between 65 and 80 years old with acute or convalescent COVID-19. Here the CDR3 reads CASSNREPDTQYF. In DNA form, the CDR3 reads TGCGCCAGCAGCAACAGGGAACCAGATACGCAGTATTTT.